The 18 T cell receptor beta chains listed next were all sequenced from one sample in a study of T cell responses to AZD1222 COVID-19 vaccine. Generated by immunoSEQ multiplex PCR, the TCRdb table keeps only in-frame clones and is missing some. The table lists 150,000 to 200,000 clones, under 95% of them singletons. Sequencing used peripheral blood, obtained on day 0 of MenACWY control vaccination. These receptors all stem from an adult in good health.

The chain links TRBV3-1 (or the pseudogene TRBV3-2) to TRBJ2-2; maybe TRBD2 (7 bases). The ends were cut back, 5 bases at V and 7 bases at J, with 17 bases in the middle. The CDR3 has 15 residues. The V gene's germline CDR1 is LGHDT and CDR2 YNNKEL (reference sequence). CDR3: CASSDPGGRHGELFF. Here the CDR3 DNA reads TGTGCCAGCAGCGACCCCGGGGGGCGTCACGGGGAGCTGTTTTTT.

This sequence joins TRBV23-1 and TRBJ1-1; D is ambiguous. TRBV23-1 belongs to the ORF category, with a function that is uncertain. The CDR3 consists of 18 residues. Trimming removed 1 base from V and 1 base from J, with 19 bases in between. The CDR3 bases are TGCGCCAGCAGTCAATTCAGAGCCTGGATTTGGAAGAACACTGAAGCTTTCTTT. Protein product: CASSQFRAWIWKNTEAFF.

The gene calls are TRBV5-1 and TRBJ2-1, with TRBD2 identical over 11 bases. The germline gives CDR1 SGHRS, CDR2 YFSETQ. V was pared by 5 bases and J by 8 bases, with 6 bases of the junction left unmatched. The CDR3 covers 14 residues. The chain's CDR3 is CASRPGLAGDEQFF. The CDR3 DNA is TGCGCCAGCAGGCCTGGACTAGCGGGCGATGAGCAGTTCTTC. Drawing the rest from reference TRBV5-1 and TRBJ2-1, the complete variable domain is KAGVTQTPRYLIKTRGQQVTLSCSPISGHRSVSWYQQTPGQGLQFLFEYFSETQRNKGNFPGRFSGRQFSNSRSEMNVSTLELGDSALYLCASRPGLAGDEQFFGPGTRLTVL.

This rearrangement joins TRBV3-1 (or the pseudogene TRBV3-2) to TRBJ2-2; TRBD2 aligns across 10 bases. Germline CDR1 reads LGHDT; CDR2 reads YNNKEL (reference sequence). The CDR3 has 15 amino acids. Losses at the gene ends were 1 base for V and 6 bases for J; bases not matched to a gene: 2. The CDR3 reads CASSQGTSGSGELFF. The CDR3 coding sequence is TGTGCCAGCAGCCAAGGGACTAGCGGATCCGGGGAGCTGTTTTTT.

The chain joins TRBV7-9 to TRBJ2-2, with D tentatively TRBD1 or TRBD2 (6 bases each). The CDR3 contains 13 residues. Germline V lookup: CDR1 SEHNR, CDR2 FQNEAQ (reference sequence). V was trimmed by 3 bases and J by 10 bases, leaving 12 bases between them. The DNA for the CDR3 is TGTGCCAGCAGCTTGGGGGGCGACGCGGAGCTGTTTTTT. Its protein is CASSLGGDAELFF. Full variable domain (rest looked up from reference TRBV7-9 and TRBJ2-2): DTGVSQNPRHKITKRGQNVTFRCDPISEHNRLYWYRQTLGQGPEFLTYFQNEAQLEKSRLLSDRFSAERPKGSFSTLEIQRTEQGDSAMYLCASSLGGDAELFFGEGSRLTVL.

This sequence joins TRBV27 and TRBJ1-1; D unclear. Germline CDR1 is MNHEY and CDR2 is SMNVEV (reference sequence). The V end lost 3 bases, the J end lost 0 bases, and 8 bases lay between the germline ends. CDR3 length equals 14 residues. CDR3 protein: CASSFNGLNTEAFF. The CDR3 DNA follows: TGTGCCAGCAGTTTCAACGGGTTGAACACTGAAGCTTTCTTT.

The chain links TRBV5-1 to TRBJ1-2; D uncertain. V shed 4 bases and J shed 8 bases, with 12 bases lying between them. CDR3 length: 12 residues. In germline, CDR1 is SGHRS, CDR2 YFSETQ. The chain's CDR3 is CASSAGKGGYTF. DNA for the CDR3: TGCGCCAGCAGCGCGGGAAAAGGGGGCTACACCTTC.

The chain couples TRBV2 to TRBJ1-1, with D maybe TRBD1 (5 bases). Germline CDR1 SNHLY, CDR2 FYNNEI. Between the trimmed V and J ends, which lost 4 bases and 0 bases, there was a span of 9 bases. The CDR3 consists of 14 residues. The CDR3 nucleotides read TGTGCCAGCAGTGCCAGGGACCTGAACACTGAAGCTTTCTTT. It translates to CASSARDLNTEAFF. The complete variable domain, with remaining parts taken from reference TRBV2 and TRBJ1-1, reads EPEVTQTPSHQVTQMGQEVILRCVPISNHLYFYWYRQILGQKVEFLVSFYNNEISEKSEIFDDQFSVERPDGSNFTLKIRSTKLEDSAMYFCASSARDLNTEAFFGQGTRLTVV.

This clone was found a few times. The gene calls are TRBV12-3 or TRBV12-4 and TRBJ2-1; D not resolved. The CDR3 runs to 13 residues. Trimming took 3 bases from V and 7 from J, leaving 10 bases between them. The CDR3 spells CASSFFSGNEQFF. For the CDR3, the DNA is TGTGCCAGCAGTTTCTTTTCCGGGAATGAGCAGTTCTTC.

This chain connects TRBV5-1 to TRBJ1-2; D unclear. Germline V gene lookup returns CDR1 SGHRS and CDR2 YFSETQ. This CDR3 is built from 14 residues. The V and J ends lost 4 bases and 4 bases respectively, with 14 bases between them. The CDR3 nucleotides read TGCGCCAGCAGCCCCCCGGGTTCTGGCTATGGCTACACCTTC. Translated: CASSPPGSGYGYTF.

About this clone itself: In the same sample, other DNA sequences code for this CDR3. The chain combines TRBV12-3 or TRBV12-4 with TRBJ1-1; no clear D. V lost 3 bases, J lost 3 bases, and 5 bases lay in between. This CDR3 is built from 12 residues. The chain's CDR3 is CASSLRDTEAFF. The CDR3 DNA sequence: TGTGCCAGCAGTTTGCGGGACACTGAAGCTTTCTTT.

The chain combines TRBV19 with TRBJ2-7; 8 positions agree with TRBD1. Germline CDR1 reads LNHDA; CDR2 reads SQIVND (reference sequence). This CDR3 region has 17 residues. V shed 2 bases and J 5 bases; nucleotides not matched to a gene: 14. The CDR3 coding sequence is TGTGCCAGTAGTATATCAGCAGGGGGCACCCCTGTCCACGAGCAGTACTTC. Translation: CASSISAGGTPVHEQYF.

The rearrangement links TRBV4-3 to TRBJ2-1; D might be TRBD2 (6 bases). V lost 0 bases, J lost 4 bases, and 13 bases lay in between. Germline CDR1 reads LGHNA; CDR2 reads YSLEER. The length of the CDR3 is 16 residues. The CDR3 sequence: CASSQDGVAVYNEQFF. The DNA of the CDR3 is TGCGCCAGCAGCCAAGATGGAGTAGCGGTGTACAATGAGCAGTTCTTC.

This sequence joins TRBV5-1 and TRBJ1-4; D possibly corresponds to TRBD1 (5 bases). CDR3 length: 15 residues. V was shortened by 0 bases and J by 6 bases, with 12 bases between the two germline ends. Per germline, CDR1 SGHRS and CDR2 YFSETQ. The CDR3, as DNA: TGCGCCAGCAGCTTGGGTGGCAGGGAAGATGAAAAACTGTTTTTT. Residues: CASSLGGREDEKLFF.

The J gene is TRBJ1-4, the V gene TRBV25-1; D might be TRBD1 (5 bases). CDR3 length equals 13 residues. CDR1 is MGHDK, CDR2 SYGVNS, per germline. V lost 8 bases, J lost 3 bases, and 10 bases lay in between. The CDR3 nucleotides read TGTGCCAGCGGGGACCGAGCTAATGAAAAACTGTTTTTT. Translation gives CASGDRANEKLFF.

The chain links TRBV29-1 to TRBJ1-2, with D tentatively TRBD1 (6 bases). Trimming removed 4 bases at V and 5 bases at J, with 11 bases between. The V gene's germline CDR1 is SQVTM and CDR2 ANQGSEA. The CDR3 sequence is 12 residues long. CDR3 sequence: CSVVDRTYGYTF. Here the CDR3 DNA reads TGCAGCGTTGTTGACAGGACTTATGGCTACACCTTC.

The V gene is TRBV4-3, the J gene TRBJ1-2; D ambiguous. The CDR3 runs 14 residues. Germline assignment: CDR1 LGHNA and CDR2 YSLEER. Trimming took off 0 bases at V and 7 bases at J, with 12 bases between the two ends. CDR3 sequence: CASSQDRDLRGYTF. The CDR3, as DNA: TGCGCCAGCAGCCAAGATAGAGACCTCCGTGGCTACACCTTC.

The genes are TRBV10-2 and TRBJ1-1; 9 nucleotides agree with TRBD1. The CDR3 has 15 amino acids. V shed 4 bases, J shed 5 bases, and the junction held 8 bases outside the gene matches. The germline V gene encodes CDR1 WSHSY and CDR2 SAAADI. DNA of the CDR3: TGCGCCAGCAGTGTCCCGGGACAGGGTTTAACTGAAGCTTTCTTT. Protein: CASSVPGQGLTEAFF.